The clone carrying this T cell receptor beta chain was seen ten or more times. Antigen unknown. The data were obtained in a study of T cell repertoires in cytomegalovirus infection. As for the study in general: Public TCR beta signature analysis indicated the presence of both CMV infection and matching HLA type. Findings of the study overall: Dominating the ex vivo response were TCR beta clonotypes that were CMV-specific and HLA-C-restricted. The study identified carriers of CMV plus the relevant HLA from cumulative public TCR beta family frequency.

TCRdb recomputed calls from the reads with MiXCR, one row per CDR3 protein. The data contain some 110,000 distinct CDR3 sequences, 10% of them singletons. The germline CDR1 and CDR2 sequences are MGHRA and YSYEKL. Trimming removed 4 bases from V and 3 bases from J, with 10 bases in between. CDR3 size: 13 residues. V and J are TRBV4-1 and TRBJ2-7; D unclear. The sequence derives from a human donor in good health (CMV status not recorded). Some clones in this sample may be carry-over from other donors' samples. The source material was PBMCs, sequenced either directly or after in vitro stimulation (not recorded which). The CDR3 sequence: CASSLKRDYEQYF. The CDR3 DNA reads as TGCGCCAGCAGCCTTAAGCGTGACTACGAGCAGTACTTC.